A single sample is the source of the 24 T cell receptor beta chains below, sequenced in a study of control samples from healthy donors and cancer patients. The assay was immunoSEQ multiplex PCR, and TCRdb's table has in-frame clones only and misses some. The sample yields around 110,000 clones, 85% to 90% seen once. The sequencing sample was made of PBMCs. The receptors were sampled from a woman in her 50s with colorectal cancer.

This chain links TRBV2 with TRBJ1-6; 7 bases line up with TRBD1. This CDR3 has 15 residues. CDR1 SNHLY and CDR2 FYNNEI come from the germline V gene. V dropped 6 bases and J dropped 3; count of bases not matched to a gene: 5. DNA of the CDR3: TGTGCCAGCAGGGACAGGACAGACTATAATTCACCCCTCCACTTT. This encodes CASRDRTDYNSPLHF.

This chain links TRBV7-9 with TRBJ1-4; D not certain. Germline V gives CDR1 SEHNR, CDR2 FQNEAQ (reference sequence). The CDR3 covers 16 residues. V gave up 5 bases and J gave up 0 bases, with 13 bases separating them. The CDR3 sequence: CASSPRGGATNEKLFF. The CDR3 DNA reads TGTGCCAGCAGCCCTAGAGGAGGAGCAACTAATGAAAAACTGTTTTTT.

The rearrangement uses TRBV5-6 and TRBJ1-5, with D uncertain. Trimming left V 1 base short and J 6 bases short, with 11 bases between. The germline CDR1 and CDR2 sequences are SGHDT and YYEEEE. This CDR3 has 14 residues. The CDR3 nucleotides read TGTGCCAGCAGCTTGAGCAGCCCGGGTCAGCCCCAGCATTTT. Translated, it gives CASSLSSPGQPQHF.

The CDR3 spells CASSKTYRGGYTF. CDR3 bases: TGTGCCAGCAGTAAAACCTACAGGGGCGGCTACACCTTC. The chain has TRBV6-5 and TRBJ1-2, with 7 nucleotides matching TRBD1. Germline lookup yields CDR1 MNHEY and CDR2 SVGAGI. J gave up 8 bases and V 5 bases, and 8 bases lay outside the gene matches. The CDR3 covers 13 residues.

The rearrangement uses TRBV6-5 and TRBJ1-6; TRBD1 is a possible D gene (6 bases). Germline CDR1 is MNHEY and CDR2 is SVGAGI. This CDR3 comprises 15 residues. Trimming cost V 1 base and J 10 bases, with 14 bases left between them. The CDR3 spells CASSYFNRVRSPLHF. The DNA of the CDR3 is TGTGCCAGCAGTTACTTCAACAGGGTTAGGTCACCCCTCCACTTT.

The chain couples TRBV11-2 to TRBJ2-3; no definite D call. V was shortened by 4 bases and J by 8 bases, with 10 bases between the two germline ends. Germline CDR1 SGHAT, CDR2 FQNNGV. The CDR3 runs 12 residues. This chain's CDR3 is CASSSIRGTQYF. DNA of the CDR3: TGTGCCAGCAGCTCCATCCGAGGTACGCAGTATTTT.

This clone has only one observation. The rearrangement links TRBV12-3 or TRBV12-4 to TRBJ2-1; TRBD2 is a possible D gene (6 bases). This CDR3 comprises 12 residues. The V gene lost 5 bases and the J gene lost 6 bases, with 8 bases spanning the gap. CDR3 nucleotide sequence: TGTGCCAGCAGTCTTAGCGGCAATGAGCAGTTCTTC. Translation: CASSLSGNEQFF.

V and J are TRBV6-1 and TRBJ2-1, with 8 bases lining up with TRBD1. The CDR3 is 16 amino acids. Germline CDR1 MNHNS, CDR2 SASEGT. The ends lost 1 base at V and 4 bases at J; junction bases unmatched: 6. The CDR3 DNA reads TGTGCCAGCAGTGAAGAGGGTCAGGGGGCATACAATGAGCAGTTCTTC. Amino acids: CASSEEGQGAYNEQFF.

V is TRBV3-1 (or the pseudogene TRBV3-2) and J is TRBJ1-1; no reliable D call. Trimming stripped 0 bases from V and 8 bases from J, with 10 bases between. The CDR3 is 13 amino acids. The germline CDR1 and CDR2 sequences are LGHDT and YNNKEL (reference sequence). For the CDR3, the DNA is TGTGCCAGCAGCCAAGAGGGATCTGACGAAGCTTTCTTT. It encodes CASSQEGSDEAFF.

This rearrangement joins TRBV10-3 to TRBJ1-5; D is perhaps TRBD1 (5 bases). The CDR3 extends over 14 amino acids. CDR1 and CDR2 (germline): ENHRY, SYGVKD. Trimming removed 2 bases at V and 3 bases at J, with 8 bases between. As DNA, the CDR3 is TGTGCCATCAGTGAGGGACAACTCAATCAGCCCCAGCATTTT. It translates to CAISEGQLNQPQHF.

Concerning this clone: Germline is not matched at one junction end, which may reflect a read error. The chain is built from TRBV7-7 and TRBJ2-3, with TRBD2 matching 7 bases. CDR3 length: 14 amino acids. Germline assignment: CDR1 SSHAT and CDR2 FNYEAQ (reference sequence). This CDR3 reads CASSLGRGTDTQYF. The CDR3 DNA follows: TGTGCTAGCAGCTTGGGGAGGGGCACAGATACGCAGTATTTT.

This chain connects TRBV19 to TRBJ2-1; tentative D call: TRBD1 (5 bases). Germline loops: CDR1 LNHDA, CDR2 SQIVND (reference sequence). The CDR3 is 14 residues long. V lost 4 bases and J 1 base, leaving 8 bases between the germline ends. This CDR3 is CASSTQGSYNEQFF. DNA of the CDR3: TGTGCCAGTAGTACTCAGGGTTCCTACAATGAGCAGTTCTTC.

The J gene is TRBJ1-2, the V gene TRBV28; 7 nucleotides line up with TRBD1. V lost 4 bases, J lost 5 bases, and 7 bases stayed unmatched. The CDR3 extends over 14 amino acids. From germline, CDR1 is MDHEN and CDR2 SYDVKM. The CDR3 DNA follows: TGTGCCAGCAGTTGGGGACAGAGTTCATATGGCTACACCTTC. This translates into CASSWGQSSYGYTF.

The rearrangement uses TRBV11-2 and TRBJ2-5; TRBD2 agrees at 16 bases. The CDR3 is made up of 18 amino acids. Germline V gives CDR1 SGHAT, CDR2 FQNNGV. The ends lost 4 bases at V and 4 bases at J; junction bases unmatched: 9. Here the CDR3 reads CASSYAYGTSGRGETQYF. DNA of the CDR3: TGTGCCAGCAGCTACGCCTACGGGACTAGCGGGAGGGGAGAGACCCAGTACTTC. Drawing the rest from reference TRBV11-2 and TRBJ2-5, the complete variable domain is EAGVAQSPRYKIIEKRQSVAFWCNPISGHATLYWYQQILGQGPKLLIQFQNNGVVDDSQLPKDRFSAERLKGVDSTLKIQPAKLEDSAVYLCASSYAYGTSGRGETQYFGPGTRLLVL.

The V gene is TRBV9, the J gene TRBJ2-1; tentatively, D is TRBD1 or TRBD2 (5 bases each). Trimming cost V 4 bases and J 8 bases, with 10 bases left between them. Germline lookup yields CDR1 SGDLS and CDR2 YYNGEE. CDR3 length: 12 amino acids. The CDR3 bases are TGTGCCAGCAGCCCGAGGGACGATGAGCAGTTCTTC. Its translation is CASSPRDDEQFF.

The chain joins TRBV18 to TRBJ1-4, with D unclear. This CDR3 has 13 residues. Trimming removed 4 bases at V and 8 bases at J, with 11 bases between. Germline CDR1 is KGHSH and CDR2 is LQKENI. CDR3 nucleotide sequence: TGTGCCAGCTCACAGGTTTCACGGGAAAAACTGTTTTTT. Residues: CASSQVSREKLFF.

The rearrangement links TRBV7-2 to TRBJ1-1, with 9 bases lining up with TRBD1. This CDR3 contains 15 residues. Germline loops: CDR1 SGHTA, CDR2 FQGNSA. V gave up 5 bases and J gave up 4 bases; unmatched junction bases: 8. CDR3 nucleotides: TGTGCCAGCAGCGCGGGGACAGGGAAAGGCACTGAAGCTTTCTTT. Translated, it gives CASSAGTGKGTEAFF.

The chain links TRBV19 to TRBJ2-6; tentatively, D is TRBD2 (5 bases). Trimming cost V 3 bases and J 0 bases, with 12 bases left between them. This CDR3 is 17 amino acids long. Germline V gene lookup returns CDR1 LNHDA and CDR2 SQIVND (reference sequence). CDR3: CASSINLGSSGANVLTF. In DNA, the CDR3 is TGTGCCAGTAGTATCAATTTGGGGAGCTCTGGGGCCAACGTCCTGACTTTC.

CDR3 loop: CASSENIWEQFF. In nucleotides, the CDR3 is TGTGCCAGCAGTGAGAACATCTGGGAGCAGTTCTTC. This chain uses TRBV28 with TRBJ2-1; D remains unclear. Trimming left V 5 bases short and J 10 bases short, with 12 bases between. Germline-derived CDR1 and CDR2 are MDHEN and SYDVKM. The CDR3 length is 12 residues.

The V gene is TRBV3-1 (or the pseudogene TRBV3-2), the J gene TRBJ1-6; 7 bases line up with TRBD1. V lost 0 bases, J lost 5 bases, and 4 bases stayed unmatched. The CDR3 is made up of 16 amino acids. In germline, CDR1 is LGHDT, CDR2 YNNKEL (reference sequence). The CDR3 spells CASSQDSGTDNSPLHF. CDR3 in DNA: TGTGCCAGCAGCCAAGACTCCGGGACAGATAATTCACCCCTCCACTTT.

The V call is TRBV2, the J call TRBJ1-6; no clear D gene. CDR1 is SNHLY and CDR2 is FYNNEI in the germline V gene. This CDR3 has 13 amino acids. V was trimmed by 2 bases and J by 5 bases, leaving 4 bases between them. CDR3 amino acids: CASSEQDNSPLHF. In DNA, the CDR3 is TGTGCCAGCAGTGAACAGGATAATTCACCCCTCCACTTT.

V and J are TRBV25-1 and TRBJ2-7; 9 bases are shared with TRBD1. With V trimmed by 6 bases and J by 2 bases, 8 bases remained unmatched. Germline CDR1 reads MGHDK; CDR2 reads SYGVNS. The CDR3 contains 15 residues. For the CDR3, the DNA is TGTGCCAGCAGGAAGGGGACAGGGCCAACCTACGAGCAGTACTTC. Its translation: CASRKGTGPTYEQYF.

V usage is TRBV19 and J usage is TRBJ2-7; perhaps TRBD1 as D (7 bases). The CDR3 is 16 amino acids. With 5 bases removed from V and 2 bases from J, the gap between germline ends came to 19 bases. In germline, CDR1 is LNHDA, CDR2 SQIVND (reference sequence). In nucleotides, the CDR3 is TGTGCCAGTAGTCCCCTAGGAGGGGGCTCCCCCTACGAGCAGTACTTC. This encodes CASSPLGGGSPYEQYF. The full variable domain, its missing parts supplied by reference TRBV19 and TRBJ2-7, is DGGITQSPKYLFRKEGQNVTLSCEQNLNHDAMYWYRQDPGQGLRLIYYSQIVNDFQKGDIAEGYSVSREKKESFPLTVTSAQKNPTAFYLCASSPLGGGSPYEQYFGPGTRLTVT.

Written as DNA, the CDR3 is TGTGCCAGCTCACCCCCTGGGCGGGGGCGTAATGAGCAGTTCTTC. Translated: CASSPPGRGRNEQFF. This chain joins TRBV18 and TRBJ2-1; D is perhaps TRBD2 (7 bases). V was trimmed by 3 bases and J by 7 bases, leaving 16 bases between them. Germline CDR1 KGHSH, CDR2 LQKENI. The CDR3 runs to 15 residues.